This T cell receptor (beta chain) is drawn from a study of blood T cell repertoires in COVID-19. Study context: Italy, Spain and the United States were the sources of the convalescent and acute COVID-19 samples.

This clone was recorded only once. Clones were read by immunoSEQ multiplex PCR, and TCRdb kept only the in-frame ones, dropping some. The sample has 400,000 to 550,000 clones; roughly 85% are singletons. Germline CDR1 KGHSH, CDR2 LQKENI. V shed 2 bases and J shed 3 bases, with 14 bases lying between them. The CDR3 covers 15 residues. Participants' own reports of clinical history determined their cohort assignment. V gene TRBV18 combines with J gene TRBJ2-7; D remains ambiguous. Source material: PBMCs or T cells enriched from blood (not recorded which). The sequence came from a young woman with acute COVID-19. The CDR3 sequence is CASSPSAPEIYEQYF. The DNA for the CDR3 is TGTGCCAGCTCACCAAGCGCCCCTGAGATCTACGAGCAGTACTTC.